The 25 T cell receptor beta chains in this list originate from one sample, sequenced in a study of identifying expanded T cells in peripheral blood. Sequenced by immunoSEQ multiplex PCR; TCRdb stores in-frame clones only, minus some. This table holds under 150,000 clones, around 88% found once. Source material: blood. These receptors were taken from a person between 18 and 75 years old in good health.

In nucleotides, the CDR3 is TGCGCCAGCAGCTTTTCAGGGGACGGCAATCAGCCCCAGCATTTT. Protein: CASSFSGDGNQPQHF. The gene calls are TRBV5-1 and TRBJ1-5, with a tentative D call TRBD1 (6 bases). The length of the CDR3 is 15 residues. With 2 bases removed from V and 2 bases from J, the gap between germline ends came to 11 bases. Germline CDR1 SGHRS, CDR2 YFSETQ.

The V gene is TRBV29-1, the J gene TRBJ2-7; 8 bases match TRBD2. Germline CDR1 reads SQVTM; CDR2 reads ANQGSEA. With V trimmed by 2 bases and J by 2 bases, 5 bases remained unmatched. The CDR3 sequence is 14 residues long. The CDR3 region is CSVERRGAPYEQYF. The CDR3 nucleotides read TGCAGCGTTGAACGGCGGGGGGCCCCCTACGAGCAGTACTTC.

The chain's CDR3 is CASSLGNRGMDQPQHF. Here the CDR3 DNA reads TGTGCCAGCAGCTTAGGCAACAGGGGAATGGATCAGCCCCAGCATTTT. The chain recombines TRBV11-2 with TRBJ1-5; TRBD1 matches 7 bases. This CDR3 is 16 amino acids long. Per the germline V gene, CDR1 is SGHAT and CDR2 is FQNNGV. The trim removed 1 base at V and 5 bases at J, leaving 8 bases unmatched. Full variable domain (remainder filled in from reference TRBV11-2 and TRBJ1-5): EAGVAQSPRYKIIEKRQSVAFWCNPISGHATLYWYQQILGQGPKLLIQFQNNGVVDDSQLPKDRFSAERLKGVDSTLKIQPAKLEDSAVYLCASSLGNRGMDQPQHFGDGTRLSIL.

The chain joins TRBV14 to TRBJ2-1; D possibly corresponds to TRBD2 (6 bases). V lost 4 bases and J lost 6, with 13 bases in between. From germline, CDR1 is SGHDN and CDR2 FVKESK. CDR3 length equals 14 residues. For the CDR3, the DNA is TGTGCCAGCAGCCTTTGGGCGGGGACCAATGAGCAGTTCTTC. Amino acid sequence: CASSLWAGTNEQFF.

This clone is a singleton in its sample. V gene TRBV7-8 combines with J gene TRBJ1-1; TRBD1 might be the D (6 bases). The V gene's germline CDR1 is SGHVS and CDR2 FQNEAQ. This CDR3 is 16 amino acids long. V lost 5 bases and J 4 bases, leaving 20 bases between the germline ends. CDR3 sequence: CASSLSLGGGTTEAFF. In DNA form, the CDR3 reads TGTGCCAGCAGCCTTAGCCTGGGAGGGGGGACCACTGAAGCTTTCTTT.

This clone has only one observation. V is TRBV11-2 and J is TRBJ1-4, with TRBD1 as a possible D gene (6 bases). The CDR3 length is 14 residues. V gave up 1 base and J gave up 5 bases, with 8 bases separating them. CDR1 is SGHAT, CDR2 FQNNGV, per germline. The CDR3 loop reads CASSLVGGNEKLFF. CDR3 nucleotides: TGTGCCAGCAGCTTAGTCGGGGGCAATGAAAAACTGTTTTTT.

As for this clone: Different DNA sequences within this sample yield the same CDR3. The chain employs TRBV18 and TRBJ2-1; D might be TRBD2 (5 bases). Germline CDR1 KGHSH, CDR2 LQKENI. V was pared by 3 bases and J by 0 bases, with 6 bases between. There are 14 residues in the CDR3. CDR3 in amino acids: CASSPGSSYNEQFF. The CDR3 region has the DNA TGTGCCAGCTCACCGGGGAGCTCCTACAATGAGCAGTTCTTC.

This rearrangement joins TRBV7-8 to TRBJ1-1, with D possibly TRBD1 on 5 matching bases. V was pared by 5 bases and J by 1 base, with 8 bases between. This CDR3 spans 13 amino acids. CDR1 and CDR2 (germline): SGHVS, FQNEAQ. The CDR3 DNA is TGTGCCAGCAGCCTCACAGGGAACACTGAAGCTTTCTTT. It encodes CASSLTGNTEAFF.

The chain uses TRBV29-1 and TRBJ1-2; D is unclear. Germline CDR1 is SQVTM and CDR2 is ANQGSEA. The V end was cut by 5 bases, the J end by 8 bases, with 18 bases between. This CDR3 region has 13 residues. This chain's CDR3 is CSVYPGSREGYTF. Here the CDR3 DNA reads TGCAGCGTTTACCCGGGGTCTAGGGAGGGCTACACCTTC. The full variable domain, rest sourced from reference TRBV29-1 and TRBJ1-2, is SAVISQKPSRDICQRGTSLTIQCQVDSQVTMMFWYRQQPGQSLTLIATANQGSEATYESGFVIDKFPISRPNLTFSTLTVSNMSPEDSSIYLCSVYPGSREGYTFGSGTRLTVV.

V and J are TRBV4-3 and TRBJ1-1, with D uncertain. There are 15 residues in the CDR3. The V end was cut by 2 bases, the J end by 2 bases, with 12 bases between. Germline V lookup: CDR1 LGHNA, CDR2 YSLEER. The CDR3 bases are TGCGCCAGCAGCCAAAACTTACACATTAACACTGAAGCTTTCTTT. This sequence encodes CASSQNLHINTEAFF.

The chain joins TRBV6-1 to TRBJ2-7, with 8 nucleotides matching TRBD2. This CDR3 is 15 amino acids long. Germline trimming cut 4 bases from V and 4 bases from J; bases unmatched to any gene: 9. CDR1 and CDR2 from the germline V gene are MNHNS and SASEGT. CDR3 sequence reads: CASSGDGRERYEQYF. CDR3 nucleotides: TGTGCCAGCAGTGGGGACGGGAGGGAAAGGTACGAGCAGTACTTC.

The chain has TRBV5-4 and TRBJ2-5, with 10 bases that match TRBD2. V shed 2 bases and J 1 base; nucleotides not matched to a gene: 5. CDR3 length: 16 amino acids. In germline, CDR1 is SGHNT, CDR2 YYREEE (reference sequence). This chain's CDR3 is CASSFVLAGVQETQYF. DNA for the CDR3: TGTGCCAGCAGCTTTGTCCTAGCGGGGGTCCAAGAGACCCAGTACTTC.

CDR3 sequence (DNA): TGCGCCAGCAGCTTGGAACAGAGAAACACTGAAGCTTTCTTT. Translating it yields CASSLEQRNTEAFF. V gene TRBV5-1 combines with J gene TRBJ1-1; D gene ambiguous. The CDR3 sequence is 14 residues long. Deletions cut 0 bases from V and 2 bases from J, with 8 bases between. From germline, CDR1 is SGHRS and CDR2 YFSETQ.

The chain joins TRBV5-4 to TRBJ2-7; either TRBD1 or TRBD2 may supply D (5 bases each). Trimming removed 7 bases from V and 7 bases from J, with 18 bases in between. From germline, CDR1 is SGHNT and CDR2 YYREEE (reference sequence). This CDR3 spans 13 amino acids. DNA for the CDR3: TGTGCCAGCGGACCGGGACCCTCGGGGGAGCAGTACTTC. This codes for CASGPGPSGEQYF.

The gene calls are TRBV19 and TRBJ1-2; no firm D call. Germline V gene sequence: CDR1 LNHDA, CDR2 SQIVND (reference sequence). Trimming removed 5 bases from V and 4 bases from J, with 11 bases in between. This CDR3 has 13 amino acids. The CDR3 DNA reads TGTGCCAGTAGTGAAACGGGAACCTATGGCTACACCTTC. It specifies CASSETGTYGYTF.

A remark on this clone: This CDR3 is also generated by other DNA sequences in the sample. The chain combines TRBV5-1 with TRBJ2-1; D not resolved. CDR3 size: 13 residues. Trimming stripped 0 bases from V and 5 bases from J, with 6 bases between. Germline lookup yields CDR1 SGHRS and CDR2 YFSETQ. CDR3 nucleotides: TGCGCCAGCAGCTTGGACCGGAACAATGAGCAGTTCTTC. Protein product: CASSLDRNNEQFF.

V usage is TRBV7-9 and J usage is TRBJ2-7, with 8 bases matching TRBD2. The CDR3 loop spans 19 amino acids. V shed 5 bases, J shed 2 bases, and the junction held 20 bases outside the gene matches. Germline CDR1 SEHNR, CDR2 FQNEAQ (reference sequence). The CDR3 loop reads CASSLKARGTSGDAYEQYF. CDR3 DNA sequence: TGTGCCAGCAGCCTTAAGGCCCGAGGAACTAGCGGCGACGCCTACGAGCAGTACTTC.

The table lists this clone with a count of one. The chain recombines TRBV29-1 with TRBJ1-2, with 7 bases that match TRBD1. Looked up from germline, CDR1 is SQVTM and CDR2 is ANQGSEA. V trimming: 7 bases; J trimming: 0 bases; junction bases outside the gene matches: 5. The CDR3 is 13 residues long. The chain's CDR3 is CSDGTASNYGYTF. For the CDR3, the DNA is TGCAGCGACGGGACAGCTTCTAACTATGGCTACACCTTC.

V and J are TRBV18 and TRBJ2-1, with 9 bases lining up with TRBD2. CDR3 size: 15 residues. V lost 4 bases to trimming and J lost 8 bases; unmatched junction nucleotides: 9. Germline V gene sequence: CDR1 KGHSH, CDR2 LQKENI. CDR3 coding DNA: TGTGCCAGCTCACGTAATGAGCGGGGGGCCCATGAGCAGTTCTTC. Translation: CASSRNERGAHEQFF.

The rearrangement uses TRBV13 and TRBJ1-3; D may be TRBD1 (5 bases). CDR1 is PRHDT, CDR2 FYEKMQ, per germline (reference sequence). The V gene lost 5 bases and the J gene lost 4 bases, with 18 bases spanning the gap. The CDR3 length is 16 residues. In DNA, the CDR3 is TGTGCCAGCAGCCCCCCTCCCCGTGGGGGAGGAAACACCATATATTTT. Translation gives CASSPPPRGGGNTIYF.

J is TRBJ2-6 and V is TRBV5-1; D is unresolved. This CDR3 is built from 14 residues. Trimming cost V 7 bases and J 3 bases, with 11 bases left between them. CDR1 is SGHRS and CDR2 is YFSETQ in the germline V gene. This chain's CDR3 is CASANPFGANVLTF. In nucleotides, the CDR3 is TGCGCCAGCGCGAACCCGTTTGGGGCCAACGTCCTGACTTTC.

The CDR3 region is CASSPHPTGTNQPQHF. CDR3 coding DNA: TGTGCCAGCAGTCCCCACCCGACAGGAACAAATCAGCCCCAGCATTTT. V is TRBV28 and J is TRBJ1-5; tentatively, D is TRBD1 (6 bases). In germline, CDR1 is MDHEN, CDR2 SYDVKM. Trimming stripped 5 bases from V and 4 bases from J, with 18 bases between. CDR3 length equals 16 residues. The full variable domain, completed using reference TRBV28 and TRBJ1-5, is DVKVTQSSRYLVKRTGEKVFLECVQDMDHENMFWYRQDPGLGLRLIYFSYDVKMKEKGDIPEGYSVSREKKERFSLILESASTNQTSMYLCASSPHPTGTNQPQHFGDGTRLSIL.

The chain carries TRBV28 and TRBJ2-1; D gene unclear. Looked up from germline, CDR1 is MDHEN and CDR2 is SYDVKM. V shed 4 bases and J shed 1 base, with 14 bases lying between them. This CDR3 region has 16 residues. The CDR3 is CASSSIYRSSYNEQFF. The CDR3 region has the DNA TGTGCCAGCAGTTCAATATATCGAAGTTCCTACAATGAGCAGTTCTTC.

This chain connects TRBV19 to TRBJ2-7; 7 nucleotides agree with TRBD1. Per the germline V gene, CDR1 is LNHDA and CDR2 is SQIVND (reference sequence). The CDR3 contains 16 residues. V lost 5 bases to trimming and J lost 5 bases; unmatched junction nucleotides: 15. Here the CDR3 DNA reads TGTGCCAGTAGTGTACTTTTAAGGACAGGAAAAGACGAGCAGTACTTC. This gives the protein CASSVLLRTGKDEQYF.

This clone was seen a single time. The chain is built from TRBV19 and TRBJ2-7; D not resolved. The germline V gene encodes CDR1 LNHDA and CDR2 SQIVND (reference sequence). V shed 4 bases and J shed 0 bases, with 4 bases lying between them. There are 12 residues in the CDR3. The DNA of the CDR3 is TGTGCCAGTAGTAGAACCTCCTACGAGCAGTACTTC. Translated: CASSRTSYEQYF.